Shown below are 23 T cell receptor beta chains from a single sample sequenced in a study of cytomegalovirus exposure and HLA in healthy donors. 60 Vbeta and 13 Jbeta primers were used in PCR. The table came from immunoSEQ multiplex PCR; TCRdb's copy has only in-frame clones and leaves some out. Of 140,000 or so clones in the sample, 88% are singletons; the top ten hold roughly 0.5%. The source material was PBMCs. These receptors all come from a woman in her 40s in good health and CMV-seronegative.

This chain links TRBV4-2 with TRBJ2-1; 14 bases align to TRBD2. The CDR3 consists of 15 residues. V shed 3 bases and J 9 bases; nucleotides not matched to a gene: 4. Germline V lookup: CDR1 LGHNA, CDR2 YNFKEQ. This chain's CDR3 is CASSQGLAGAGEQFF. DNA of the CDR3: TGTGCCAGCAGCCAGGGACTAGCGGGAGCAGGTGAGCAGTTCTTC.

The chain recombines TRBV5-1 with TRBJ2-1; the D gene is possibly TRBD2 (6 bases). The V end lost 4 bases, the J end lost 0 bases, and 14 bases lay between the germline ends. Germline CDR1 SGHRS, CDR2 YFSETQ. The CDR3 covers 16 residues. CDR3 protein: CASSPIADGSYNEQFF. DNA of the CDR3: TGCGCCAGCAGCCCGATAGCGGACGGCTCCTACAATGAGCAGTTCTTC.

V usage is TRBV4-3 and J usage is TRBJ2-1; weak D call: TRBD2 (5 bases). Per germline, CDR1 LGHNA and CDR2 YSLEER. With 5 bases removed from V and 0 bases from J, the gap between germline ends came to 14 bases. The CDR3 contains 16 residues. The CDR3 loop is CASSSLRGGSYNEQFF. Written as DNA, the CDR3 is TGCGCCAGCAGCTCCCTCCGCGGAGGCTCCTACAATGAGCAGTTCTTC.

V and J are TRBV27 and TRBJ1-2; D gene uncertain. V was shortened by 5 bases and J by 8 bases, with 15 bases between the two germline ends. Germline loops: CDR1 MNHEY, CDR2 SMNVEV (reference sequence). This CDR3 comprises 13 residues. CDR3 nucleotide sequence: TGTGCCAGCAGTCGAGGGCCCTGGGAAGGCTACACCTTC. Its protein product is CASSRGPWEGYTF.

The J gene is TRBJ1-1, the V gene TRBV5-4; TRBD1 is a possible D gene (6 bases). The V end was cut by 0 bases, the J end by 4 bases, with 13 bases between. The CDR3 is 15 residues long. Germline V gene lookup returns CDR1 SGHNT and CDR2 YYREEE (reference sequence). The CDR3 is CASSLAGRGGTEAFF. The CDR3 DNA follows: TGTGCCAGCAGCTTGGCCGGCAGGGGTGGCACTGAAGCTTTCTTT. The entire variable domain, with the rest obtained from reference TRBV5-4 and TRBJ1-1, is as follows: ETGVTQSPTHLIKTRGQQVTLRCSSQSGHNTVSWYQQALGQGPQFIFQYYREEENGRGNFPPRFSGLQFPNYSSELNVNALELDDSALYLCASSLAGRGGTEAFFGQGTRLTVV.

The chain joins TRBV6-1 to TRBJ2-3, with 7 nucleotides matching TRBD1. The CDR3 loop spans 14 amino acids. Unmatched junction bases numbered 5, after V lost 2 bases and J lost 6 bases. Looked up from germline, CDR1 is MNHNS and CDR2 is SASEGT. CDR3 bases: TGTGCCAGCAGTGAATTGGCCAGGGGGGATACGCAGTATTTT. Protein: CASSELARGDTQYF.

This chain connects TRBV11-3 to TRBJ2-6; possibly TRBD1 for D (5 bases). Trimming removed 5 bases from V and 0 bases from J, with 14 bases in between. This CDR3 region has 17 residues. From germline, CDR1 is SGHNT and CDR2 YENEEA. CDR3 protein: CASSPGSRGSGANVLTF. For the CDR3, the DNA is TGTGCCAGCAGCCCAGGCTCAAGGGGCTCTGGGGCCAACGTCCTGACTTTC.

This chain uses TRBV4-3 with TRBJ2-1; D not resolved. The CDR3 runs to 16 residues. The ends were cut back, 0 bases at V and 4 bases at J, with 13 bases in the middle. CDR1 is LGHNA and CDR2 is YSLEER in the germline V gene. CDR3 coding DNA: TGCGCCAGCAGCCAAGATAGCTGGTCGGATTACAATGAGCAGTTCTTC. As protein: CASSQDSWSDYNEQFF.

This chain joins TRBV28 and TRBJ2-1; TRBD2 aligns across 11 bases. The CDR3 extends over 17 amino acids. The junction had 9 bases not matched to a gene; V was cut back by 5 bases and J by 3 bases. CDR1 and CDR2 (germline): MDHEN, SYDVKM. The CDR3 DNA sequence: TGTGCCAGCAGTCTCAGTAGCGGGGGGGTCCTCTACAATGAGCAGTTCTTC. It codes for CASSLSSGGVLYNEQFF.

J is TRBJ2-1 and V is TRBV7-2; 10 bases map to TRBD2. Losses at the gene ends were 6 bases for V and 4 bases for J; bases not matched to a gene: 6. The length of the CDR3 is 15 residues. Germline V gene data show CDR1 as SGHTA and CDR2 as FQGNSA. CDR3 coding DNA: TGTGCCAGCAGTATGACTAGCGGGTTTTACAATGAGCAGTTCTTC. Its protein product is CASSMTSGFYNEQFF. Looking up the rest from reference TRBV7-2 and TRBJ2-1 gives the full variable domain: GAGVSQSPSNKVTEKGKDVELRCDPISGHTALYWYRQSLGQGLEFLIYFQGNSAPDKSGLPSDRFSAERTGGSVSTLTIQRTQQEDSAVYLCASSMTSGFYNEQFFGPGTRLTVL.

The chain joins TRBV15 to TRBJ2-5; 7 nucleotides match TRBD2. V was clipped by 0 bases and J by 5 bases; unmatched bases: 3. The CDR3 loop spans 14 amino acids. Germline loops: CDR1 LNHNV, CDR2 YYDKDF (reference sequence). Here the CDR3 reads CATSRDRAGETQYF. DNA of the CDR3: TGTGCCACCAGCAGAGATAGAGCGGGGGAGACCCAGTACTTC.

The genes are TRBV9 and TRBJ1-1, with D tentatively TRBD1 (6 bases). The germline gives CDR1 SGDLS, CDR2 YYNGEE. Trimming took 3 bases from V and 1 from J, leaving 13 bases between them. The CDR3 is 15 residues long. CDR3 in DNA: TGTGCCAGCAGCGCAGGCGGGGGGGCGAACACTGAAGCTTTCTTT. Translated, it gives CASSAGGGANTEAFF.

In this sample, this clone turned up once. This chain links TRBV7-6 with TRBJ2-3, with 7 nucleotides matching TRBD1. The CDR3 is 16 amino acids. Trimming took 6 bases from V and 2 from J; bases not matched to a gene: 11. From germline, CDR1 is SGHVS and CDR2 FNYEAQ. CDR3 region: CASSSPGQSSTDTQYF. DNA for the CDR3: TGTGCCAGCAGTTCCCCGGGACAGTCGTCCACAGATACGCAGTATTTT.

V is TRBV27 and J is TRBJ1-1, with a tentative D call TRBD1 (6 bases). The CDR3 is 13 residues long. Germline CDR1 reads MNHEY; CDR2 reads SMNVEV (reference sequence). V was clipped by 8 bases and J by 1 base, with 11 bases between them. CDR3 in amino acids: CASGVGGNTEAFF. The CDR3 region has the DNA TGTGCCAGCGGGGTAGGGGGGAACACTGAAGCTTTCTTT.

V gene TRBV7-9 combines with J gene TRBJ2-3, with D perhaps TRBD1 (6 bases). The CDR3 has 15 residues. CDR1 and CDR2 from the germline V gene are SEHNR and FQNEAQ (reference sequence). Trimming cost V 6 bases and J 0 bases, with 13 bases left between them. The chain's CDR3 is CASRRQVFSTDTQYF. The CDR3 DNA is TGTGCCAGCAGGCGACAGGTTTTTAGCACAGATACGCAGTATTTT.

The chain recombines TRBV6-1 with TRBJ1-1; D not certain. Trimming took off 6 bases at V and 2 bases at J, with 10 bases between the two ends. This CDR3 region has 13 residues. CDR1 is MNHNS and CDR2 is SASEGT in the germline V gene. CDR3 coding DNA: TGTGCCAGCAGAGTAGCCACCAACACTGAAGCTTTCTTT. This translates into CASRVATNTEAFF.

Here the CDR3 reads CASSPQGAYEQYF. The DNA for the CDR3 is TGTGCCAGCAGCCCCCAGGGGGCCTACGAGCAGTACTTC. The chain joins TRBV7-9 to TRBJ2-7; 7 bases line up with TRBD1. CDR1 and CDR2 from the germline V gene are SEHNR and FQNEAQ (reference sequence). The length of the CDR3 is 13 residues. Trimming at V came to 5 bases and at J to 2 bases, leaving 3 bases not matched to a gene.

The chain uses TRBV5-4 and TRBJ2-5, with D possibly being TRBD2 (6 bases). Trimming removed 6 bases from V and 1 base from J, with 13 bases in between. Germline V CDR1 and CDR2: SGHNT, YYREEE (reference sequence). This CDR3 region has 14 residues. The CDR3 bases are TGTGCCAGCAACCCTGGGAGGTCCCAAGAGACCCAGTACTTC. Protein sequence: CASNPGRSQETQYF. Combining the CDR3 with reference TRBV5-4 and TRBJ2-5 gives the whole variable domain ETGVTQSPTHLIKTRGQQVTLRCSSQSGHNTVSWYQQALGQGPQFIFQYYREEENGRGNFPPRFSGLQFPNYSSELNVNALELDDSALYLCASNPGRSQETQYFGPGTRLLVL.

This chain uses TRBV6-5 with TRBJ2-1, with D perhaps TRBD2 (6 bases). The CDR3 spans 11 residues. Looked up from germline, CDR1 is MNHEY and CDR2 is SVGAGI. V lost 5 bases and J lost 10, with 9 bases in between. This chain's CDR3 is CASSQAGEQFF. CDR3 nucleotide sequence: TGTGCCAGCAGTCAGGCGGGGGAGCAGTTCTTC.

This clone was recorded a few times. The chain couples TRBV5-4 to TRBJ2-7, with TRBD1 identical over 10 bases. The CDR3 is 15 amino acids. Germline assignment: CDR1 SGHNT and CDR2 YYREEE (reference sequence). The trim removed 4 bases at V and 4 bases at J, leaving 8 bases unmatched. This CDR3 is CASSAADRGHYEQYF. The CDR3 nucleotides read TGTGCCAGCAGCGCCGCTGACAGGGGGCATTACGAGCAGTACTTC.

The chain has TRBV29-1 and TRBJ2-3, with a weak D call TRBD2 (5 bases). V shed 5 bases and J shed 2 bases, with 11 bases lying between them. CDR3 length equals 13 residues. Germline V lookup: CDR1 SQVTM, CDR2 ANQGSEA. The CDR3 DNA is TGCAGCGTTTCAGCGGTAGTCACAGATACGCAGTATTTT. Its translation is CSVSAVVTDTQYF.

CDR3 in amino acids: CAWRAFGTNSGNTIYF. Written as DNA, the CDR3 is TGTGCCTGGAGGGCCTTTGGGACAAACTCTGGAAACACCATATATTTT. The chain recombines TRBV30 with TRBJ1-3; the D gene is possibly TRBD1 (6 bases). Trimming shortened V by 3 bases and J by 0 bases, and 15 bases separated the two germline ends. This CDR3 has 16 residues. CDR1 and CDR2 (germline): GTSNPN, SVGIG (reference sequence).

This clone was counted a single time. The chain employs TRBV5-1 and TRBJ2-3; 10 bases fit TRBD2. V lost 1 base and J lost 5; bases outside the gene matches: 1. The CDR3 is made up of 14 amino acids. Germline-derived CDR1 and CDR2 are SGHRS and YFSETQ. DNA of the CDR3: TGCGCCAGCAGCTTGAGCGGGAGGGGAGATACGCAGTATTTT. Translation: CASSLSGRGDTQYF. Full variable domain (remainder filled in from reference TRBV5-1 and TRBJ2-3): KAGVTQTPRYLIKTRGQQVTLSCSPISGHRSVSWYQQTPGQGLQFLFEYFSETQRNKGNFPGRFSGRQFSNSRSEMNVSTLELGDSALYLCASSLSGRGDTQYFGPGTRLTVL.